The present TCR beta chain was sequenced within a study of cytomegalovirus exposure and HLA in healthy donors. Looking at the study overall: There were several hundred genotyped donors. Of these, 75% to 85% fell in the genetic ancestry cluster associated with self-reported Caucasian donors.

The PCR employed 60 Vbeta primers together with 13 Jbeta primers. This table comes from immunoSEQ multiplex PCR, and its TCRdb copy is limited to in-frame clones, with some not included. Of around 150,000 clones in the sample, approximately 80% are singletons; the top ten hold about 2.6%. CDR1 and CDR2 (germline): LGHNA, YSLEER. Germline trimming cut 0 bases from V and 4 bases from J; bases unmatched to any gene: 9. The CDR3 is 16 residues long. The sample comprised PBMCs. The clonotype originates from a woman aged 40 to 50 in good health and CMV-seropositive. The V gene is TRBV4-3, the J gene TRBJ2-7, with 7 bases lining up with TRBD2. The CDR3, as DNA: TGCGCCAGCAGCCAAGATGTGGCTAGCGGAAGGTACGAGCAGTACTTC. Residues: CASSQDVASGRYEQYF.